This T cell receptor beta chain appears in the sequencing data of a study of blood T cell repertoires in COVID-19. Looking at the study overall: Some COVID-19 samples were acute and others convalescent; all came from the United States, Italy and Spain. PBMCs, B-cell-depleted T cells, or T cells provided the cDNA or gDNA that made up the material.

Per the study methods: Reference gene primer amplification gave estimated nucleated cell counts. Sequencing used immunoSEQ multiplex PCR; TCRdb keeps in-frame clones, though not all of them. The V and J calls and clone size were taken over from that table, and D and trimming were inferred from the DNA. The sample consists of under 65,000 clones, more than 75% of them appearing once. The TCR originated in a woman aged 60-75 years with acute or convalescent COVID-19. The sequenced material came from peripheral blood.

The CDR3 here is CASNRDRGADTQYF. The CDR3, as DNA: TGTGCCAGCAACCGGGACAGGGGGGCTGATACGCAGTATTTT. V usage is TRBV2 and J usage is TRBJ2-3, with 11 bases fitting TRBD1. V lost 7 bases to trimming and J lost 6 bases; unmatched junction nucleotides: 6. This CDR3 is 14 amino acids long. Germline lookup yields CDR1 SNHLY and CDR2 FYNNEI.